The clone carrying this TCR beta chain has just a few counts. Its antigen remains unknown. PCR amplification relied on 60 Vbeta primers (plus 13 Jbeta primers). Method: immunoSEQ multiplex PCR; TCRdb's copy keeps in-frame clones and lacks some. The sample shows some 110,000 clones, around 80% of them seen only once. The data were taken from a study of cytomegalovirus exposure and HLA in healthy donors. Whole-study findings and limits: A missense DCLRE1C variant was associated with V- and J-gene trimming of TCR beta chains in a later analysis, and an independent cohort replicated the association. The study reported that TCR beta sequences accurately predicted HLA-A and HLA-B alleles in most subjects. Productive rates of about 87% or about 30% were seen for most TCR beta V segments in an earlier analysis.

This CDR3 is 14 amino acids long. Trimming cost V 6 bases and J 6 bases; bases outside gene matches: 6. The germline V gene encodes CDR1 MNHEY and CDR2 SMNVEV (reference sequence). The chain links TRBV27 to TRBJ2-7, with 12 bases aligning to TRBD2. The sequenced sample consisted of PBMCs. The TCR comes from a woman aged 18-35 years in good health and CMV-seropositive. The CDR3 protein is CASSIGTSGFEQYF. CDR3 nucleotide sequence: TGTGCCAGCAGCATAGGGACTAGCGGGTTCGAGCAGTACTTC.